These T cell receptor beta chains were read from a single sample in a study of OX40 agonist ivuxolimab in advanced cancers. The method was immunoSEQ multiplex PCR; TCRdb's version includes in-frame clones alone and lacks a portion of them. This table holds just over 80,000 clones, around 86% found once. Sequenced here: CD4+ or CD8+ T cells sorted from blood, sampled in a trial of the OX40 agonist ivuxolimab. The receptors were gathered from an adult with an advanced solid tumor such as melanoma, head and neck, liver or kidney cancer. Each CDR3 is given with its conserved first and last residue. The D gene is left open where the match is weak. Not every row has a clone size; where given, it reads once, few, many or a size class.

>.|TRBD1|TRBJ1-6|TRBV18
CASSYDGTGANSPLHF
TGTGCCAGCTCATACGACGGGACAGGGGCTAATTCACCCCTCCACTTT
>.|TRBD1|TRBJ2-5|TRBV6-5
CASRGQGRLETQYF
TGTGCCAGCAGGGGACAGGGGCGGTTGGAGACCCAGTACTTC
>.|.|TRBJ1-6|TRBV7-3
CASSWDYNSPLHF
TGTGCCAGCAGCTGGGACTATAATTCACCCCTCCACTTT
>.|.|TRBJ1-3|TRBV19
CASSIWGNTIYF
TGTGCCAGTAGTATATGGGGAAACACCATATATTTT
>.|.|TRBJ1-1|TRBV10-1
CASSSQENTEAFF
TGCGCCAGCAGTTCCCAGGAGAACACTGAAGCTTTCTTT
>.|.|TRBJ2-2|TRBV6-6
CASSYSGQNTGELFF
TGTGCCAGCAGTTACTCCGGACAGAACACCGGGGAGCTGTTTTTT
>.|.|TRBJ2-7|TRBV18
CASSPNREGYEQYF
TGTGCCAGCTCACCAAACAGGGAAGGGTACGAGCAGTACTTC
>.|.|TRBJ1-1|TRBV6-5
CASSYFQGSAFF
TGTGCCAGCAGTTATTTTCAGGGATCGGCTTTCTTT
>.|TRBD1|TRBJ2-1|TRBV18
CASSRGQGAYEQFF
TGTGCCAGCTCCCGGGGACAGGGGGCTTATGAGCAGTTCTTC
>.|.|TRBJ2-5|TRBV7-6
CASSSGGETQYF
TGTGCCAGCAGCTCGGGCGGGGAGACCCAGTACTTC
>.|TRBD2|TRBJ2-1|TRBV18
CASSPPMRGSGTSSYNEQFF
TGTGCCAGCTCACCACCGATGCGCGGCTCCGGGACTAGCAGCTACAATGAGCAGTTCTTC
>.|.|TRBJ1-2|TRBV6-5
CASSPKQGYYGYTF
TGTGCCAGCAGTCCCAAACAGGGTTATTATGGCTACACCTTC
>.|TRBD1|TRBJ2-2|TRBV7-3
CASSPAGTGFTGELFF
TGTGCCAGCAGCCCGGCCGGGACAGGGTTCACCGGGGAGCTGTTTTTT
>.|.|TRBJ2-4|TRBV6-5
CASRPQAAKNIQYF
TGTGCCAGCAGGCCACAGGCAGCCAAAAACATTCAGTACTTC
>.|TRBD1|TRBJ2-5|TRBV19
CASSISKGAWETQYF
TGTGCCAGTAGTATATCCAAGGGGGCTTGGGAGACCCAGTACTTC
>.|.|TRBJ1-2|TRBV6-5
CASSPPIPGQSYTF
TGTGCCAGCAGTCCTCCAATTCCGGGACAAAGCTACACCTTC
>.|.|TRBJ2-2|TRBV5-6
CASSLVSTGELFF
TGTGCCAGCAGCTTGGTCTCCACCGGGGAGCTGTTTTTT
>once|TRBD2|TRBJ2-3|TRBV29-1
CSVGAGTSGGTDTQYF
TGCAGCGTTGGGGCTGGGACTAGCGGGGGTACAGATACGCAGTATTTT
>.|TRBD2|TRBJ2-1|TRBV27
CASRTRGLAGGEEFF
TGTGCCAGCAGAACCCGGGGACTAGCGGGAGGGGAGGAGTTCTTC
>few|.|TRBJ2-2|TRBV6-6
CASIYGQSGELFF
TGTGCCAGCATTTACGGACAGTCCGGGGAGCTGTTTTTT
>.|.|TRBJ1-6|TRBV6-5
CASSYSYNSPLHF
TGTGCCAGCAGTTACTCATATAATTCACCCCTCCACTTT
>.|TRBD1|TRBJ1-2|TRBV2
CATSSGGAGYGYTF
TGTGCCACCTCCTCAGGGGGCGCGGGCTATGGCTACACCTTC
>.|TRBD1|TRBJ1-4|TRBV7-9
CASSYGQGEGEKLFF
TGTGCCAGCAGCTACGGACAGGGCGAGGGCGAAAAACTGTTTTTT
>once|.|TRBJ2-7|TRBV7-7
CASSFRHGYEQYF
TGTGCCAGCAGCTTCCGACATGGCTACGAGCAGTACTTC
>.|TRBD2|TRBJ2-1|TRBV5-1
CASSLLIAGANEQFF
TGCGCCAGCAGCTTGCTTATAGCGGGGGCCAATGAGCAGTTCTTC
>.|.|TRBJ1-2|TRBV20-1
CSASSSVGYTF
TGCAGTGCTAGTTCTAGCGTTGGCTACACCTTC
>.|TRBD2|TRBJ2-1|TRBV4-1
CASSQGFLGLAMDEQFF
TGCGCCAGCAGCCAAGGGTTTCTCGGACTAGCTATGGATGAGCAGTTCTTC
>.|.|TRBJ1-2|TRBV5-1
CASSGDGFSYGYTF
TGCGCCAGCAGCGGGGACGGTTTCTCCTATGGCTACACCTTC
>.|.|TRBJ1-1|TRBV4-1
CASSQGAQNTEAFF
TGCGCCAGCAGCCAAGGGGCACAAAACACTGAAGCTTTCTTT
>.|TRBD1|TRBJ1-1|TRBV18
CASSRDRDTEAFF
TGTGCCAGCTCACGTGACAGGGACACTGAAGCTTTCTTT
>few|.|TRBJ2-3|TRBV6-1
CASTQGGGGDTQYF
TGTGCCAGCACCCAAGGAGGGGGCGGGGATACGCAGTATTTT
>.|TRBD1|TRBJ1-1|TRBV11-3
CASSPGGDRPEAFF
TGTGCCAGCAGCCCGGGGGGGGACAGACCTGAAGCTTTCTTT
>.|.|TRBJ1-1|TRBV27
CASSFKSWNTEAFF
TGTGCCAGCAGTTTTAAATCCTGGAACACTGAAGCTTTCTTT
>.|.|TRBJ1-1|TRBV5-1
CASSLNLNTEAFF
TGCGCCAGCAGCTTGAACCTGAACACTGAAGCTTTCTTT
>.|.|TRBJ1-3|TRBV21-1
CASRVNSSGNTIYF
TGTGCCAGCAGGGTCAATTCCTCTGGAAACACCATATATTTT
>.|TRBD1|TRBJ2-3|TRBV29-1
CSGGDRDPDTQYF
TGCAGCGGGGGGGACAGGGACCCAGATACGCAGTATTTT
>.|TRBD2|TRBJ2-1|TRBV6-5
CASKRTSGRDEQFF
TGTGCCAGCAAACGGACTAGCGGTCGCGATGAGCAGTTCTTC
>.|TRBD2|TRBJ2-3|TRBV6-4
CASSEGLAGGDTQYF
TGTGCCAGCAGTGAAGGACTAGCGGGAGGAGATACGCAGTATTTT
>few|TRBD2|TRBJ2-7|TRBV7-2
CASSLRASGRSYEQYF
TGTGCCAGCAGCCTCCGAGCTAGCGGGCGCTCCTACGAGCAGTACTTC
>.|TRBD2|TRBJ2-3|TRBV5-6
CASSPQGLAGGRPDTQYF
TGTGCCAGCAGCCCTCAAGGACTAGCGGGAGGGCGACCAGATACGCAGTATTTT
>once|.|TRBJ1-5|TRBV4-1
CASSQDWNRHQPQHF
TGCGCCAGCAGCCAAGATTGGAACCGGCATCAGCCCCAGCATTTT
>.|TRBD1|TRBJ1-1|TRBV7-9
CASSTYTGGIAKGTEAFF
TGTGCCAGCAGCACCTACACAGGGGGGATAGCCAAGGGCACTGAAGCTTTCTTT
>.|.|TRBJ2-1|TRBV7-9
CASSAGRGNNEQFF
TGTGCCAGCAGCGCAGGTAGGGGGAACAATGAGCAGTTCTTC
>.|TRBD2|TRBJ2-1|TRBV5-1
CASSSGGPYHEQFF
TGCGCCAGCAGTTCGGGAGGGCCCTACCATGAGCAGTTCTTC
>once|TRBD2|TRBJ2-5|TRBV5-4
CASSFGAGGPELETQYF
TGTGCCAGCAGCTTTGGCGCGGGGGGGCCAGAACTGGAGACCCAGTACTTC